The present TCR beta chain was sequenced within a study of human T cells and chemical hapten exposure (dated by TCRdb to the early 2020s). At the level of the whole study: For sensitization, 2% DPC in acetone was applied to an approximately 2 cm by approximately 2 cm area of upper inner arm skin. Patients additionally received weekly therapeutic DPC doses to the scalp throughout the approximately 25-week study period. Patch testing was performed on the upper back with Finn chambers containing 0.01% DPC, and the patch tests were scored after 6 days according to International Contact Dermatitis Research Group standards. The patient cohort, mostly female, included alopecia areata with under or over 50% scalp involvement, alopecia totalis and alopecia universalis. Libraries were pooled for sequencing, and variation in per-sample TCR yields was attributed mainly to small differences in library volumes within the pool. The study tracked peripheral blood TCR repertoire changes in vivo during primary and secondary sensitization to the hapten diphenylcyclopropenone (DPC) in alopecia patients. Blood samples were taken from patients before sensitization (week 0) and then at 2, 6 and about 24 weeks after DPC sensitization. About 28 alopecia patients gave blood for TCR sequencing at one to four time points (pre-sensitization, 2, 6 and 24 weeks).

Findings and caveats that apply to the study as a whole: Patch test score was positively correlated with the number of PT1 expanded TCRs, with significance at thresholds 8, 16 and 32 but not at 4. Because all patients had alopecia, a presumed autoimmune disease, the immune response of the patients might differ from that of healthy individuals. No change with DPC sensitization was found in the number of TCRs above 1 in 1000 frequency, and no evidence of global repertoire structure alterations was found. Significantly more large CDR3 similarity clusters were formed by expanded TCRs than by pre-sensitization or healthy control sets, consistent with antigen-driven responses. After repeated subsampling, changes were observed in the strength of the expansion versus patch-test correlation and in the threshold at which the correlation became significant.

This clonotype was picked up many times. There is no known antigen for this receptor. The input lacks base qualities; no much larger clone sits a single base away. The time point label, read with the paper, signifies: pre-sensitization, week 0. Per the publication, the treatment or condition label means: therapeutic diphenylcyclopropenone sensitization with weekly scalp DPC. Blood at each patch-test visit was drawn before the patch test was applied. Patients were considered eligible if aged 18 to 70, diagnosed with alopecia and deemed suitable for DPC therapy, and patients were excluded if pregnant. Total RNA was isolated from unfractionated whole blood collected in Tempus Blood RNA tubes. Library preparation was by RACE. The sample was run on a NextSeq 500. During library preparation, unique molecular identifiers were attached to individual cDNA molecules so that TCRs could be counted in a quantitative, reproducible way. From each blood RNA sample, both TCR alpha and TCR beta chains were sequenced. The study's own analysis went as follows. The median number of TCRs per sample was 90,000 to 100,000, ranging from roughly 23,224 to 690,600. V, J and CDR3 annotation of the TCR reads was carried out using the Decombinator software suite. For PS versus PT1 abundance plots, all samples were subsampled to the same number of TCRs (28,000). TCRs were defined as expanded if absent before sensitization and observed at least eight times at the 2-week time point. The public reads were quality trimmed at Q25 with fastp and then assembled into clones with MiXCR by TCRdb, keeping productive beta chains. One record per CDR3 amino acid sequence lists the most common genes and DNA. The V and J calls were not made by the authors but by TCRdb's processing. The table for this sample lists more than 80,000 distinct CDR3 sequences; under 14% of them were counted only once. Jointly, the top ten make up about 3.1% of the sample.

This TCR derives from a woman aged 60-75 years with alopecia areata. Some clones in this sample may be carry-over from other donors' samples. The material sequenced was whole blood, taken in connection with sensitization to the hapten diphenylcyclopropenone (DPC).

The CDR3 is CASSLGPDWMNNEQFF. The DNA reads TGTGCCAGCAGCTTAGGCCCGGACTGGATGAACAATGAGCAGTTCTTC. The receptor chain draws on TRBV7-3 and TRBJ2-1; the D gene is perhaps TRBD2, on 5 matching bases. Reading from cysteine to phenylalanine, the CDR3 counts 16 amino acids. The entry retains the CDR3 DNA only, 48 bases that are in frame from base 1. Trimming removed 2 bases from V and 5 bases from J, leaving 16 bases between the germline ends. Sequences SGHTA (CDR1) and FQGTGA (CDR2) are obtained from the germline V gene.